This TCR beta chain was recovered during a study of blood T cells in healthy people across ages. The V end was cut by 7 bases, the J end by 5 bases, with 12 bases between. Germline V gives CDR1 MNHEY, CDR2 SMNVEV (reference sequence). The CDR3 is 13 residues long. The authors isolated at least 6 million PBMCs per sample. Whole-study results and caveats: The study found TCR beta diversity correlated strongly with naive T cell percentage.

This clonotype was observed a handful of times. Its antigen is still unknown. A J-beta primer mix and a sample-barcoded 5' primer were used in a second PCR of about 7 to 12 cycles. TCRdb reanalysed the 5' RACE reads using MiXCR and keeps one entry per CDR3 protein. The sample records about 1.7 million distinct CDR3 sequences, approximately 28% being singletons. This chain connects TRBV27 to TRBJ2-1, with D maybe TRBD1 (5 bases). This TCR was recovered from a woman in her 30s in good health. The specimen was blood. CDR3 sequence: CASTQGWDNEQFF. In DNA form, the CDR3 reads TGTGCCAGCACTCAGGGTTGGGACAATGAGCAGTTCTTC.